Following are 20 T cell receptor beta chains from one sample sequenced in a study of T cell responses to AZD1222 COVID-19 vaccine. Profiled with immunoSEQ multiplex PCR; TCRdb holds only in-frame clones, not every one. The data hold approximately 160,000 clones, with around 93% observed a single time. The source material was peripheral blood, sampled on day 0 of AZD1222 vaccination. The receptors were gathered from an adult in good health.

The chain is built from TRBV9 and TRBJ2-7; the match to TRBD2 covers 9 bases. The junction had 4 bases not matched to a gene; V was cut back by 0 bases and J by 6 bases. The germline gives CDR1 SGDLS, CDR2 YYNGEE. The CDR3 has 14 amino acids. CDR3 coding DNA: TGTGCCAGCAGCGTAGAGGGACTAGCTGGCGAGCAGTACTTC. Amino acids: CASSVEGLAGEQYF.

The rearrangement joins TRBV3-1 (or the pseudogene TRBV3-2) to TRBJ1-1; TRBD1 is a possible D gene (6 bases). V was clipped by 3 bases and J by 0 bases, with 11 bases between them. Germline V gives CDR1 LGHDT, CDR2 YNNKEL (reference sequence). CDR3 size: 15 residues. Here the CDR3 reads CASSQTGALNTEAFF. CDR3 nucleotides: TGTGCCAGCAGCCAGACGGGGGCCCTGAACACTGAAGCTTTCTTT.

This clone was observed a single time. The chain combines TRBV5-1 with TRBJ1-2; 7 bases line up with TRBD1. There are 16 residues in the CDR3. Germline V CDR1 and CDR2: SGHRS, YFSETQ. V was pared by 0 bases and J by 7 bases, with 12 bases of the junction left unmatched. This chain's CDR3 is CASSLDPLTGLGGYTF. In DNA form, the CDR3 reads TGCGCCAGCAGCTTGGATCCCCTGACAGGGTTGGGTGGCTACACCTTC. Full variable domain (remainder filled in from reference TRBV5-1 and TRBJ1-2): KAGVTQTPRYLIKTRGQQVTLSCSPISGHRSVSWYQQTPGQGLQFLFEYFSETQRNKGNFPGRFSGRQFSNSRSEMNVSTLELGDSALYLCASSLDPLTGLGGYTFGSGTRLTVV.

This clone has a handful of counts. This chain uses TRBV25-1 with TRBJ1-3; the D is unclear. Trimming left V 6 bases short and J 4 bases short, with 10 bases between. CDR1 is MGHDK and CDR2 is SYGVNS in the germline V gene. This CDR3 has 13 amino acids. CDR3: CASSERVGNTIYF. CDR3 in DNA: TGTGCCAGCAGCGAGAGGGTCGGAAACACCATATATTTT.

This chain joins TRBV24-1 and TRBJ2-2, with a tentative D call TRBD2 (5 bases). CDR1 and CDR2 from the germline V gene are KGHDR and SFDVKD. CDR3 length: 14 amino acids. The ends were cut back, 4 bases at V and 8 bases at J, with 13 bases in the middle. CDR3 residues: CATSEGRGKGELFF. CDR3 in DNA: TGTGCCACCAGTGAGGGTCGGGGAAAGGGGGAGCTGTTTTTT.

This chain connects TRBV28 to TRBJ2-4; TRBD1 agrees at 8 bases. CDR1 and CDR2 from the germline V gene are MDHEN and SYDVKM. CDR3 length equals 16 residues. The ends lost 5 bases at V and 0 bases at J; junction bases unmatched: 6. For the CDR3, the DNA is TGTGCCAGCAGTATCCAGGGGGCCCTAGCCAAAAACATTCAGTACTTC. Amino acids: CASSIQGALAKNIQYF.

The J gene is TRBJ2-7, the V gene TRBV28; D is undetermined. This CDR3 has 12 residues. Germline V gives CDR1 MDHEN, CDR2 SYDVKM. The ends were cut back, 1 base at V and 6 bases at J, with 7 bases in the middle. The CDR3 here is CASSLFPSEQYF. CDR3 nucleotide sequence: TGTGCCAGCAGTTTATTCCCGTCCGAGCAGTACTTC.

The chain uses TRBV28 and TRBJ1-2; 9 nucleotides align to TRBD1. The CDR3 extends over 17 amino acids. Unmatched junction bases numbered 16, after V lost 11 bases and J lost 0 bases. CDR1 MDHEN and CDR2 SYDVKM come from the germline V gene. DNA of the CDR3: TGTGCCCTCAGCCCGGACAGGGGTGGGTGGGCTAACTATGGCTACACCTTC. Its protein is CALSPDRGGWANYGYTF.

The V gene is TRBV7-9, the J gene TRBJ1-4, with 7 bases that match TRBD1. Germline V gene data show CDR1 as SEHNR and CDR2 as FQNEAQ (reference sequence). The CDR3 covers 15 residues. J lost 7 bases, V lost 5 bases, and 10 bases had no gene match. CDR3 loop: CASSRLGRGPEKLFF. CDR3 nucleotides: TGTGCCAGCAGCCGGCTAGGTAGGGGGCCTGAAAAACTGTTTTTT.

The chain links TRBV7-3 to TRBJ2-1; D possibly corresponds to TRBD1 (6 bases). The length of the CDR3 is 13 residues. The V and J ends lost 4 bases and 12 bases respectively, with 16 bases between them. CDR1 and CDR2 from the germline V gene are SGHTA and FQGTGA. This CDR3 reads CASSSDQGKVQFF. The CDR3 bases are TGTGCCAGCAGCTCGGACCAGGGGAAGGTGCAGTTCTTC.

J is TRBJ1-5 and V is TRBV30; D might be TRBD1 (5 bases). The V gene's germline CDR1 is GTSNPN and CDR2 SVGIG (reference sequence). The V and J ends lost 2 bases and 2 bases respectively, with 7 bases between them. The CDR3 has 13 residues. CDR3: CAWSPQGNQPQHF. The CDR3 DNA is TGTGCCTGGAGTCCACAGGGCAATCAGCCCCAGCATTTT.

In this sample, this clone turned up a few times. The chain recombines TRBV7-2 with TRBJ1-6; TRBD1 might be the D (5 bases). This CDR3 contains 15 residues. Germline V gene sequence: CDR1 SGHTA, CDR2 FQGNSA. V was trimmed by 3 bases and J by 8 bases, leaving 14 bases between them. The CDR3 reads CASSLVLGPYSPLHF. CDR3 in DNA: TGTGCCAGCAGCTTGGTTCTGGGGCCGTATTCACCCCTCCACTTT.

The chain links TRBV5-5 to TRBJ1-1; the D gene is possibly TRBD1 (5 bases). Germline CDR1 and CDR2: SGHKS and YYEKEE (reference sequence). The V end was cut by 4 bases, the J end by 3 bases, with 13 bases between. The length of the CDR3 is 14 residues. The CDR3 nucleotides are TGTGCCAGCAGCCTACAGGATTTGGACACTGAAGCTTTCTTT. Translated, it gives CASSLQDLDTEAFF. The entire variable domain, with the rest obtained from reference TRBV5-5 and TRBJ1-1, is as follows: DAGVTQSPTHLIKTRGQQVTLRCSPISGHKSVSWYQQVLGQGPQFIFQYYEKEERGRGNFPDRFSARQFPNYSSELNVNALLLGDSALYLCASSLQDLDTEAFFGQGTRLTVV.

V is TRBV28 and J is TRBJ2-7; 11 bases are shared with TRBD2. Unmatched junction bases numbered 4, after V lost 6 bases and J lost 3 bases. This CDR3 has 14 amino acids. Germline loops: CDR1 MDHEN, CDR2 SYDVKM. Written as DNA, the CDR3 is TGTGCCAGCAGGTTAGCGGGAGGGTTCTACGAGCAGTACTTC. Its protein product is CASRLAGGFYEQYF.

The rearrangement links TRBV6-5 to TRBJ1-1, with 9 bases lining up with TRBD1. In germline, CDR1 is MNHEY, CDR2 SVGAGI. V dropped 8 bases and J dropped 5; count of bases not matched to a gene: 9. The CDR3 sequence is 14 residues long. In nucleotides, the CDR3 is TGTGCCAGCTACCTAACAGGGGGCAGAACTGAAGCTTTCTTT. Its protein is CASYLTGGRTEAFF.

The V call is TRBV5-1, the J call TRBJ1-1, with TRBD1 matching over 10 bases. Per germline, CDR1 SGHRS and CDR2 YFSETQ. After removal of 4 bases from V and 7 bases from J, the junction contained 16 bases not matched to a gene. The CDR3 spans 17 residues. The CDR3 DNA follows: TGCGCCAGCAGCCTGGGACAGGGGATAGGCTTAGGAGATGAAGCTTTCTTT. Its protein is CASSLGQGIGLGDEAFF.

This clone was found once. The chain couples TRBV19 to TRBJ2-1, with 9 positions matching TRBD2. The length of the CDR3 is 18 residues. V lost 0 bases and J lost 0; bases outside the gene matches: 6. The germline CDR1 and CDR2 sequences are LNHDA and SQIVND (reference sequence). The CDR3 region has the DNA TGTGCCAGTAGTATAGAAAGACTAGCGGCTAGCTCCTACAATGAGCAGTTCTTC. It yields the protein CASSIERLAASSYNEQFF. Filled out from reference TRBV19 and TRBJ2-1, the complete variable domain reads DGGITQSPKYLFRKEGQNVTLSCEQNLNHDAMYWYRQDPGQGLRLIYYSQIVNDFQKGDIAEGYSVSREKKESFPLTVTSAQKNPTAFYLCASSIERLAASSYNEQFFGPGTRLTVL.

CDR3 bases: TGCGCCAGCAGCACCTCACTAGCGGGAGTAAATGAGCAGTTCTTC. It translates to CASSTSLAGVNEQFF. This chain links TRBV5-1 with TRBJ2-1, with 11 bases that match TRBD2. Germline V lookup: CDR1 SGHRS, CDR2 YFSETQ. The CDR3 spans 15 residues. V lost 4 bases, J lost 7 bases, and 7 bases stayed unmatched.

The chain is built from TRBV11-1 and TRBJ1-1, with D maybe TRBD1 (5 bases). The CDR3 covers 14 residues. V was shortened by 3 bases and J by 6 bases, with 14 bases between the two germline ends. CDR1 is SGHAT and CDR2 is FQDESV in the germline V gene (reference sequence). The CDR3 DNA sequence: TGTGCCAGCAGCTTGCAAGGGGCGGCCGCTGAAGCTTTCTTT. Its protein product is CASSLQGAAAEAFF. The full variable domain, in which reference TRBV11-1 and TRBJ1-1 provide the parts outside the CDR3, is EAEVAQSPRYKITEKSQAVAFWCDPISGHATLYWYRQILGQGPELLVQFQDESVVDDSQLPKDRFSAERLKGVDSTLKIQPAELGDSAMYLCASSLQGAAAEAFFGQGTRLTVV.

The V call is TRBV6-1, the J call TRBJ2-2; 12 bases are a match to TRBD1. The CDR3 covers 16 residues. From germline, CDR1 is MNHNS and CDR2 SASEGT. V gave up 3 bases and J gave up 8 bases; unmatched junction bases: 7. The CDR3 sequence is CASSDPGQGAGGELFF. CDR3 sequence (DNA): TGTGCCAGCAGTGACCCGGGACAGGGGGCGGGTGGGGAGCTGTTTTTT.